Listed below are T cell receptor beta chains from one sample, sequenced in a study of cytomegalovirus exposure and HLA in healthy donors. The table came from immunoSEQ multiplex PCR; TCRdb's copy has only in-frame clones and leaves some out. This sample has some 170,000 clones, with around nine tenths found just once. Sequenced material: PBMCs. The receptors shown here come from a woman aged 30 to 39 in good health and CMV-seronegative. CDR3s include the opening cysteine and the closing phenylalanine or tryptophan. A D gene is named only where the DNA matches it firmly. Expanded clones are given a class, and other clones once, few, many or no size at all.

cdr3_nt	cdr3_aa	cdr3_length	d_call	v_call	clone_size	j_call
TGTGCCAGCAGCCAGGGGACAGCAACTAATGAAAAACTGTTTTTT	CASSQGTATNEKLFF	15	TRBD1	TRBV7-9	few	TRBJ1-4
TGCGCCAGCAGCTTGGAAGGAGGGGGCGACTATAATTCACCCCTCCACTTT	CASSLEGGGDYNSPLHF	17	TRBD1	TRBV5-1	.	TRBJ1-6
TGTGCCAGCAGCCCCCCGACTGTCAGCTCCTACGAGCAGTACTTC	CASSPPTVSSYEQYF	15	.	TRBV7-9	.	TRBJ2-7
TGCAGCGCGGGGGGGTTATATAAGGATACGCAGTATTTT	CSAGGLYKDTQYF	13	TRBD2	TRBV29-1	.	TRBJ2-3
TGTGCCAGCAGCCAACCCGGGAGGGAGGAGGGCACCGGGGAGCTGTTTTTT	CASSQPGREEGTGELFF	17	TRBD2	TRBV7-9	.	TRBJ2-2
TGTGCCAGCAGTGAAAGGGGGGGGCGAACCACTAACTATGGCTACACCTTC	CASSERGGRTTNYGYTF	17	.	TRBV6-1	.	TRBJ1-2
TGTGCCAGCAGTTACTCTACACGCTATGGCTACACCTTC	CASSYSTRYGYTF	13	.	TRBV6-5	.	TRBJ1-2
TGTGCCAGCAGCTTAGCCACAAACACCGGGGAGCTGTTTTTT	CASSLATNTGELFF	14	.	TRBV7-9	.	TRBJ2-2
TGTGCCAGCAGGTCGGGCCGGGACTATCGGGAGACCCAGTACTTC	CASRSGRDYRETQYF	15	TRBD2	TRBV6-1	.	TRBJ2-5
TGTGCCAGCAGCTTAGATTACGGCAGGGTGGTTGGTGGCTACACCTTC	CASSLDYGRVVGGYTF	16	.	TRBV7-2	.	TRBJ1-2
TGTGCCAGCAGCTTAGAAAGGGGCTCCTACGAGCAGTACTTC	CASSLERGSYEQYF	14	.	TRBV7-8	.	TRBJ2-7
TGTGCCAGCACAACCCTACCTAGTATCGAGCAGTACTTC	CASTTLPSIEQYF	13	.	TRBV28	.	TRBJ2-7
TGTGCCAGCAGCTTAGGGGTGAGGAGTCACGAGCAGTACTTC	CASSLGVRSHEQYF	14	.	TRBV7-9	.	TRBJ2-7
TGCGCCAGCAGCCAAGATGGCACACAAGCTGAAGCTTTCTTT	CASSQDGTQAEAFF	14	.	TRBV4-3	.	TRBJ1-1
TGTGCCAGCAGCTCGGGACAGGGGACCTACAATGAGCAGTTCTTC	CASSSGQGTYNEQFF	15	TRBD1	TRBV2	.	TRBJ2-1
TGCGCCAGCAGCTTGGCCTTGTTAGACCCTCGGAGGGAGCAGTACTTC	CASSLALLDPRREQYF	16	.	TRBV5-1	.	TRBJ2-7
TGTGCCAGCAGCTTGGTGGGGGGAGCCCCTAACTATGGCTACACCTTC	CASSLVGGAPNYGYTF	16	.	TRBV5-6	once	TRBJ1-2
TGTGCCAGCAGTTACCGGCAGGGGGACAACTATGGCTACACCTTC	CASSYRQGDNYGYTF	15	TRBD1	TRBV6-6	.	TRBJ1-2
TGTGCCAGCAGATCGGGACAGGGCCGGGTCACTGAAGCTTTCTTT	CASRSGQGRVTEAFF	15	TRBD1	TRBV6-5	.	TRBJ1-1
TGCGCCAGCAGCCTTCAAGCCTTGGGCCCTGGCAATCAGCCCCAGCATTTT	CASSLQALGPGNQPQHF	17	.	TRBV5-1	.	TRBJ1-5
TGTGCCAGCAGTTTAGGTAGGGGGGGCGCGTCCTACGAGCAGTACTTC	CASSLGRGGASYEQYF	16	.	TRBV28	.	TRBJ2-7
TGTGCCAGCAGCTTGGGACAGGGCTATGGCTACACCTTC	CASSLGQGYGYTF	13	TRBD1	TRBV13	.	TRBJ1-2
TGTGCCAGCAGTTTAGGGACAGGGGGGAGTGAGCAGTTCTTC	CASSLGTGGSEQFF	14	TRBD1	TRBV27	.	TRBJ2-1
TGTGCCACCAACCTGGACAGGGGAGGCAATCAGCCCCAGCATTTT	CATNLDRGGNQPQHF	15	TRBD1	TRBV15	.	TRBJ1-5
TGTGCCAGCTCACGTAGCGGGAACGCGAACACCGGGGAGCTGTTTTTT	CASSRSGNANTGELFF	16	TRBD2	TRBV18	.	TRBJ2-2
TGCGCCAGCAGCTCGGACAGGGGGTGGTACGAGCAGTACTTC	CASSSDRGWYEQYF	14	TRBD1	TRBV5-1	.	TRBJ2-7
TGCGCCAGCAGCCAACCCGGGACAGGGCTCAATTCACCCCTCCACTTT	CASSQPGTGLNSPLHF	16	TRBD1	TRBV4-1	.	TRBJ1-6
TGTGCCAGCTCACCAAAGGGGGAGAAGGCTTTCTTT	CASSPKGEKAFF	12	.	TRBV18	.	TRBJ1-1
TGTGCCAGCAGCTTAGCGACGGACAGGGGCTATGGCTACACCTTC	CASSLATDRGYGYTF	15	TRBD1	TRBV13	.	TRBJ1-2
TGTGCCAGCAGCTTAGGGTGGACGGGGGGGGATCGTGAGCAGTTCTTC	CASSLGWTGGDREQFF	16	TRBD2	TRBV7-7	.	TRBJ2-1
TGTGCCAGCAGCCCCTTGGCGGGAAAAGAGACCCAGTACTTC	CASSPLAGKETQYF	14	.	TRBV6-6	.	TRBJ2-5
TGTGCCATATCCCCGGGACAGACCTACAATGAGCAGTTCTTC	CAISPGQTYNEQFF	14	TRBD1	TRBV6-6	.	TRBJ2-1
TGTGCCAGCTCACCGACAGGGACTAATGAAAAACTGTTTTTT	CASSPTGTNEKLFF	14	TRBD1	TRBV18	once	TRBJ1-4
TGCAGCGTTGATATCCAGGGTAAAGGAACCGGGGAGCTGTTTTTT	CSVDIQGKGTGELFF	15	.	TRBV29-1	.	TRBJ2-2
TGTGCCAGTAGTATCTCCGTCGACACTGAAGCTTTCTTT	CASSISVDTEAFF	13	.	TRBV19	.	TRBJ1-1
TGTGCCAGCAGTGAAGGGGGGACTAGCGGGGGGAGAGTGCAGTTCTTC	CASSEGGTSGGRVQFF	16	TRBD2	TRBV2	.	TRBJ2-1
TGCGCCAGCAGCCCTTCCCCCAGCACAGATACGCAGTATTTT	CASSPSPSTDTQYF	14	.	TRBV5-1	once	TRBJ2-3
TGTGCCAGCAGTTACCCCGTTGAGATTAATCAGCCCCAGCATTTT	CASSYPVEINQPQHF	15	.	TRBV6-6	once	TRBJ1-5
TGTGCCAGCAATCGGGACAGGTACCAAGAGACCCAGTACTTC	CASNRDRYQETQYF	14	TRBD1	TRBV14	.	TRBJ2-5
TGTGCCAGCAGTTACTCGTTGGGGCTAGGGGCGTTTGAGCAGTTCTTC	CASSYSLGLGAFEQFF	16	.	TRBV6-5	.	TRBJ2-1
TGTGCCAGCAGCTTGGGGGGGAACACTGAAGCTTTCTTT	CASSLGGNTEAFF	13	.	TRBV11-3	.	TRBJ1-1
TGTGCCAGCAGCTCCGGGCTAGCGGGGGGCTCCTACGAGCAGTACTTC	CASSSGLAGGSYEQYF	16	TRBD2	TRBV7-2	.	TRBJ2-7
TGTGCCAGTAGCACCCTCTACAGGGATCCAGATACGCAGTATTTT	CASSTLYRDPDTQYF	15	.	TRBV19	.	TRBJ2-3
TGCGCCAGCAGCCCCGGGACAGAAATTTACGAGCAGTACTTC	CASSPGTEIYEQYF	14	TRBD1	TRBV4-3	few	TRBJ2-7
TGTGCCAGCAGCCCAGAGACAGGGCACTATGGCTACACCTTC	CASSPETGHYGYTF	14	TRBD1	TRBV9	.	TRBJ1-2
TGTGCCAGCTCACCACAAGTCGGGAAGAGAGAGGTTGGCTACACCTTC	CASSPQVGKREVGYTF	16	.	TRBV18	once	TRBJ1-2
TGTGCCAGCAGCCGGACTAGCCTACCGTGGAATGAGCAGTTCTTC	CASSRTSLPWNEQFF	15	TRBD2	TRBV6-5	.	TRBJ2-1
TGTGCCAGCAGCCGACAGGCGGACGCTGAAGCTTTCTTT	CASSRQADAEAFF	13	.	TRBV2	.	TRBJ1-1